This T cell receptor beta chain was sequenced in a study of glioma-infiltrating T cells after dendritic cell vaccination. The V gene's germline CDR1 is SQVTM and CDR2 ANQGSEA. J gave up 4 bases and V 5 bases, and 11 bases lay outside the gene matches. The CDR3 consists of 17 residues. Sequenced by immunoSEQ multiplex PCR; TCRdb stores in-frame clones only, minus some. The profile shows about 96,000 clones, 79% of them singletons. The V call is TRBV29-1, the J call TRBJ2-2, with TRBD2 matching over 12 bases. The material sequenced was blood, taken before dendritic cell vaccination. This clonotype originated in a human donor with glioblastoma. CDR3 sequence (DNA): TGCAGCGTTCGACGACTAGCGGGGGCCGGGGGCACCGGGGAGCTGTTTTTT. It yields the protein CSVRRLAGAGGTGELFF.